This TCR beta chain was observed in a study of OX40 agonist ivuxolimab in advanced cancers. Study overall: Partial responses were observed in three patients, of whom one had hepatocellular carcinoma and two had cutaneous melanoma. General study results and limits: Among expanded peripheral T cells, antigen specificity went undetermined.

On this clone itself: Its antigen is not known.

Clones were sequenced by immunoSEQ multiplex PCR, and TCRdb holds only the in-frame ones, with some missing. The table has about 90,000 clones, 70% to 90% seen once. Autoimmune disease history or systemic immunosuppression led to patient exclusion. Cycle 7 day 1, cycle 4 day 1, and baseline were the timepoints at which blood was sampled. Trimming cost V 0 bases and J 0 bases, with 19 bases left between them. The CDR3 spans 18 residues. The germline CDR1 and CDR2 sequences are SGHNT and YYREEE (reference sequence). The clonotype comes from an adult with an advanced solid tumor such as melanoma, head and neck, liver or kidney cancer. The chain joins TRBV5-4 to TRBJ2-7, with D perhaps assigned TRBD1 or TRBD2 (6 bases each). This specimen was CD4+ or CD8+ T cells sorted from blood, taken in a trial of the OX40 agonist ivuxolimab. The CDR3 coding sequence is TGTGCCAGCAGCTTGGCCTGGGGGGCGGGATCCACCTCCTACGAGCAGTACTTC. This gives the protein CASSLAWGAGSTSYEQYF. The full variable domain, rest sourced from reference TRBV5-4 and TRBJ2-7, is ETGVTQSPTHLIKTRGQQVTLRCSSQSGHNTVSWYQQALGQGPQFIFQYYREEENGRGNFPPRFSGLQFPNYSSELNVNALELDDSALYLCASSLAWGAGSTSYEQYFGPGTRLTVT.